Reported below is one TCR beta chain. These data are taken from a study of blood T cell repertoires in COVID-19. The Seattle patients joined while their infection was active and were tracked longitudinally afterward. Per the authors' pipeline: Counts of nucleated cells, estimated from reference gene primer amplification, were obtained. Measured with immunoSEQ multiplex PCR; TCRdb has only the in-frame clones, and not every one. Clone size and V and J calls were adopted from that table, with D and trimming inferred from the DNA. The sample records tens of thousands of clones, less than 95% being singletons. With V trimmed by 5 bases and J by 2 bases, 15 bases remained unmatched. The CDR3 is 18 amino acids. Germline CDR1 and CDR2: SGHTA and FQGNSA.

The chain has TRBV7-2 and TRBJ1-5, with 7 bases lining up with TRBD1. The receptor comes from a man aged 18 to 35 with COVID-19, enrolled during active disease. Specimen: peripheral blood. CDR3 coding DNA: TGTGCCAGCAGCCTACACGCAGGGGGAGGATTTGGCAATCAGCCCCAGCATTTT. Translating it yields CASSLHAGGGFGNQPQHF.